The rows below give T cell receptor beta chains drawn from one sample of a study of T cell changes during pregnancy in multiple sclerosis. Profiling relied on immunoSEQ multiplex PCR, and the TCRdb table lists in-frame clones only, not all of them. Of tens of thousands of clones in the sample, 85% to 95% were seen once. The starting material was peripheral blood, obtained in the third trimester of pregnancy. The receptors stem from a female donor in good health, enrolled as a control in a pregnancy study. CDR3s include the opening cysteine and the closing phenylalanine or tryptophan.

j_call | cdr3_length | v_call | cdr3_aa
TRBJ1-2 | 16 | TRBV12-5 | CASGLATRDRGFGYTF
TRBJ2-1 | 18 | TRBV7-9 | CASSLPSGGDSSYNEQFF
TRBJ1-1 | 13 | TRBV27 | CASSWQGWPEAFF
TRBJ2-1 | 15 | TRBV1 | CTSSHSSGSGNEQFF
TRBJ1-5 | 14 | TRBV19 | CASSNRQPNQPQHF
TRBJ2-7 | 13 | TRBV6-1 | CASGGQGRHEQYF
TRBJ2-7 | 14 | TRBV28 | CASISQGGAPEQYF
TRBJ1-4 | 14 | TRBV5-4 | CASSYRQGREKLFF
TRBJ1-5 | 17 | TRBV27 | CASSINSRTGGLQPQHF
TRBJ2-4 | 13 | TRBV30 | CACQSGFLDIQYF
TRBJ2-7 | 14 | TRBV4-3 | CASSQDLRGPEQYF
TRBJ1-5 | 14 | TRBV5-1 | CASSLTGTNQPQHF
TRBJ1-2 | 13 | TRBV27 | CASSLYQNYGYTF
TRBJ2-7 | 14 | TRBV18 | CASSPPSGRVEQYF
TRBJ2-1 | 15 | TRBV10-1 | CASSETSGGYNEQFF
TRBJ2-5 | 15 | TRBV5-1 | CASSLSHGRGETQYF
TRBJ1-6 | 16 | TRBV5-4 | CASSPLGALSNSPLHF
TRBJ2-1 | 16 | TRBV6-4 | CASSDSGTSGSNEQFF
TRBJ1-3 | 12 | TRBV4-1 | CASSLPGSGIYF
TRBJ1-1 | 15 | TRBV4-1 | CASSQALQLNTEAFF
TRBJ1-5 | 14 | TRBV10-2 | CASSDRGGNQPQHF
TRBJ2-2 | 14 | TRBV14 | CASSPRVFTGELFF
TRBJ1-5 | 14 | TRBV5-1 | CASSLGQANQPQHF
TRBJ2-7 | 12 | TRBV6-1 | CASRTVSYEQYF
TRBJ2-1 | 15 | TRBV11-2 | CASSPRARLDNEQFF
TRBJ1-5 | 14 | TRBV15 | CATSPGFGNQPQHF
TRBJ1-5 | 15 | TRBV6-6 | CASSSAGGGNQPQHF
TRBJ2-7 | 12 | TRBV15 | CATSRQGEVQYF
TRBJ2-1 | 15 | TRBV27 | CASSFGLAAINEQFF
TRBJ2-1 | 15 | TRBV11-2 | CASSLVGTGDNEQFF
TRBJ1-5 | 13 | TRBV4-3 | CASSLQGNQPQHF
TRBJ2-7 | 13 | TRBV5-5 | CASSLGGGWEQYF
TRBJ2-5 | 15 | TRBV6-1 | CASSELRGVKETQYF
TRBJ1-1 | 15 | TRBV21-1 | CASSKEQAVNTEAFF
TRBJ2-5 | 17 | TRBV6-1 | CASSGTGTSGRWETQYF